This TCR beta chain was retrieved from a study of identical twins. Study outcomes and limitations: The authors drew conclusions from cross-sectional statistical analysis rather than following the same donors. Sequences that were beta out-of-frame showed weaker excess twin sharing. Compared with unrelated sharing, twin-shared out-of-frame alpha sequences had more low-probability sequences.

TCRdb recomputed calls from the 5' RACE reads with MiXCR, one row per CDR3 protein. The sample comprises a few hundred thousand distinct CDR3 sequences, about 13% of which are singletons, and approximately 1% rests with the top ten. This clonotype was picked up a small number of times. What it recognizes is unknown. Healthy Caucasians, and only they, were the donors. The junction had 19 bases not matched to a gene; V was cut back by 4 bases and J by 5 bases. Germline CDR1 reads SGHRS; CDR2 reads YFSETQ. This CDR3 has 21 residues. These data were also filed under a second study, of yellow fever vaccine responses in identical twins.

The chain uses TRBV5-1 and TRBJ2-2; 14 bases line up with TRBD2. Material: CD4+ T cells sorted from blood. This TCR came from a woman younger than 30 in good health. CDR3 DNA sequence: TGCGCCAGCAGCATGGCGAAACCGGGACTAGCGGGGGTAATCGCTACCGGGGAGCTGTTTTTT. Protein: CASSMAKPGLAGVIATGELFF.